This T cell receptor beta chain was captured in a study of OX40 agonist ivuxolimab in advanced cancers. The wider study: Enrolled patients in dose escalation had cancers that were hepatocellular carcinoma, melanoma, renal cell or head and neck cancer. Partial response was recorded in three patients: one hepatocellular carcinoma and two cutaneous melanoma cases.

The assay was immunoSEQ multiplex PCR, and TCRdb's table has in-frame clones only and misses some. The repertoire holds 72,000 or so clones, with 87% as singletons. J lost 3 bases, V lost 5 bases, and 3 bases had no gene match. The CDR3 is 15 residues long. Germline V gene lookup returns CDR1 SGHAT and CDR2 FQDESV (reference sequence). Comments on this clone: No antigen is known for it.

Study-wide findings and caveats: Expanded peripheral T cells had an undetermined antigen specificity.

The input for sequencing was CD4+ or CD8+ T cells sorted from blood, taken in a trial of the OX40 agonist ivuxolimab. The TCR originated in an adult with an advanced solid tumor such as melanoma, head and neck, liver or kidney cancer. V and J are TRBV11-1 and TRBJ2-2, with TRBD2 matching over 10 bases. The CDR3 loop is CASSVGLAYTGELFF. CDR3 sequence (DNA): TGTGCCAGCAGCGTGGGACTAGCGTACACCGGGGAGCTGTTTTTT. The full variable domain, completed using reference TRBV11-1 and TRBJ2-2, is EAEVAQSPRYKITEKSQAVAFWCDPISGHATLYWYRQILGQGPELLVQFQDESVVDDSQLPKDRFSAERLKGVDSTLKIQPAELGDSAMYLCASSVGLAYTGELFFGEGSRLTVL.